This entry lists 2 T cell receptor beta chains sequenced from one sample in a study of T cell changes during pregnancy in multiple sclerosis. Data came from immunoSEQ multiplex PCR; TCRdb stores just in-frame clones and leaves some out. The repertoire holds about 63,000 clones, under 95% seen once, with 2.5% to 4% in the top ten. Specimen: CD8+ T cells from peripheral blood mononuclear cells, collected in the second trimester of pregnancy. These receptors were taken from a female donor with multiple sclerosis, enrolled in a pregnancy study.

This chain connects TRBV11-2 to TRBJ2-1, with TRBD1 identical over 7 bases. CDR3 length: 14 amino acids. J was trimmed by 3 bases and V by 6 bases; bases with no gene match: 5. Per the germline V gene, CDR1 is SGHAT and CDR2 is FQNNGV. The CDR3 loop reads CASSTRDSYNEQFF. The CDR3 coding sequence is TGTGCCAGCAGTACCCGGGACAGCTACAATGAGCAGTTCTTC.

CDR3 DNA: TGTGCCAGCACCGGGAAGGACTACGAGCAGTACTTC. Translated: CASTGKDYEQYF. The chain combines TRBV27 with TRBJ2-7; maybe TRBD2 (5 bases). CDR1 is MNHEY and CDR2 is SMNVEV in the germline V gene (reference sequence). The CDR3 runs 12 residues. V gave up 7 bases and J gave up 3 bases, with 10 bases separating them.